These 17 T cell receptor beta chains came from one sample sequenced in a study of T-cell reconstitution after alpha-beta-depleted transplantation in children listed by TCRdb under 2016. Libraries were prepared through PCR. These reads were obtained on an Illumina HiSeq 2500. TCR library preparation used molecular barcoding, with unique molecular identifiers applied to normalize quantification of the TCRbeta repertoire. Starting from the raw public reads, TCRdb applied fastp trimming at Q25, assembled clones with MiXCR and retained in-frame beta chains. Identical CDR3 proteins give one entry, which carries the most common genes and DNA. A total of about 150,000 distinct CDR3 sequences appear in this sample, 11% of them only once. The ten top clones hold around 14% of the sample. The treatment or condition label of this sample denotes: allogeneic hematopoietic cell transplantation with graft depleted of TCRalphabeta T cells and CD19 B cells.

The material sequenced was PBMCs, taken before TCRalphabeta/CD19-depleted stem cell transplant. These receptors were collected from a boy aged 2 to 10 with acute myeloid leukemia, due to receive a stem cell transplant.

This clonotype appeared many times. The CDR3 DNA sequence: TGCGCCAGCAGCCAGGCCCGAACCGGGACCCAGTATGGCTACACCTTC. This gives the protein CASSQARTGTQYGYTF. J is TRBJ1-2 and V is TRBV4-1; TRBD1 is a possible D gene (5 bases). In germline, CDR1 is MGHRA, CDR2 YSYEKL. The CDR3 totals 16 residues. The ends were cut back, 3 bases at V and 5 bases at J, with 19 bases in the middle.

The rearrangement links TRBV19 to TRBJ2-1; D may be TRBD1 or TRBD2 (5 bases each). CDR1 LNHDA and CDR2 SQIVND come from the germline V gene (reference sequence). The V end was cut by 3 bases, the J end by 2 bases, with 11 bases between. CDR3 length: 15 residues. Written as DNA, the CDR3 is TGTGCCAGTAGTATGGGGACCAGCCCCTACAATGAGCAGTTCTTC. It yields the protein CASSMGTSPYNEQFF. Based on the CDR3 plus reference TRBV19 and TRBJ2-1, the full variable domain is DGGITQSPKYLFRKEGQNVTLSCEQNLNHDAMYWYRQDPGQGLRLIYYSQIVNDFQKGDIAEGYSVSREKKESFPLTVTSAQKNPTAFYLCASSMGTSPYNEQFFGPGTRLTVL.

This clonotype was found many times. The rearrangement links TRBV15 to TRBJ2-7, with a tentative D call TRBD1 (6 bases). The CDR3 loop spans 15 amino acids. The germline V gene has CDR1 LNHNV and CDR2 YYDKDF (reference sequence). The V end lost 0 bases, the J end lost 1 base, and 10 bases lay between the germline ends. CDR3 loop: CATSREGGTSYEQYV. Here the CDR3 DNA reads TGTGCCACCAGCAGAGAAGGGGGAACTTCCTACGAGCAGTACGTC.

V and J are TRBV30 and TRBJ2-1; D gene unclear. The germline V gene encodes CDR1 GTSNPN and CDR2 SVGIG (reference sequence). V was pared by 1 base and J by 1 base, with 5 bases between. This CDR3 comprises 13 residues. The CDR3 here is CAWSELSYNEQFF. CDR3 coding DNA: TGTGCCTGGAGTGAACTTTCCTACAATGAGCAGTTCTTC.

This clonotype was detected many times. The chain combines TRBV5-5 with TRBJ2-2; D is possibly TRBD2 (5 bases). Trimming left V 2 bases short and J 6 bases short, with 5 bases between. The CDR3 has 12 amino acids. The germline V gene has CDR1 SGHKS and CDR2 YYEKEE (reference sequence). The CDR3 DNA follows: TGTGCCAGCAGCTTCGGGGCCGGGGAGCTGTTTTTT. It is translated as CASSFGAGELFF.

Ten or more counts support this clonotype. The genes are TRBV6-5 and TRBJ1-1, with 7 positions matching TRBD1. This CDR3 has 16 residues. Germline V gene data show CDR1 as MNHEY and CDR2 as SVGAGI. V shed 2 bases, J shed 4 bases, and the junction held 10 bases outside the gene matches. The CDR3 is CASSYLETGSGTEAFF. CDR3 bases: TGTGCCAGCAGTTACCTAGAGACAGGGTCTGGCACTGAAGCTTTCTTT.

At least ten counts were recorded for this clonotype. The V call is TRBV6-1, the J call TRBJ1-5; 8 positions match TRBD1. There are 15 residues in the CDR3. Germline-derived CDR1 and CDR2 are MNHNS and SASEGT. V lost 2 bases to trimming and J lost 6 bases; unmatched junction nucleotides: 6. The CDR3 here is CASSEYAGGRQPQHF. The DNA of the CDR3 is TGTGCCAGCAGTGAATATGCAGGGGGCCGTCAGCCCCAGCATTTT.

Many counts were recorded for this clonotype. The chain joins TRBV20-1 to TRBJ2-7, with 10 bases identical to TRBD1. This CDR3 is built from 15 residues. The J segment lost 5 bases and the V segment lost 2 bases, leaving 9 bases of the junction unmatched. The germline CDR1 and CDR2 sequences are DFQATT and SNEGSKA (reference sequence). The CDR3 protein is CSARLRQGAIDEQYV. The CDR3 DNA is TGCAGTGCTAGATTGCGACAGGGGGCCATCGACGAGCAGTACGTC.

The J gene is TRBJ2-5, the V gene TRBV20-1, with 11 bases fitting TRBD2. The germline V gene encodes CDR1 DFQATT and CDR2 SNEGSKA (reference sequence). V was clipped by 2 bases and J by 5 bases; unmatched bases: 7. The CDR3 totals 15 residues. CDR3: CSARRLAGIWETQYF. CDR3 in DNA: TGCAGTGCTAGAAGACTAGCGGGAATTTGGGAGACCCAGTACTTC.

This clonotype was observed many times. The chain joins TRBV28 to TRBJ2-7; 11 bases are a match to TRBD2. In germline, CDR1 is MDHEN, CDR2 SYDVKM. The CDR3 runs to 15 residues. V lost 6 bases and J lost 3; bases outside the gene matches: 7. The CDR3 DNA reads as TGTGCCAGCAGAGCCGGGACTAGCGGCTACTACGAGCAGTACTTC. This encodes CASRAGTSGYYEQYF.

This clonotype occurred many times. J is TRBJ1-2 and V is TRBV5-1; D unclear. Germline V gene sequence: CDR1 SGHRS, CDR2 YFSETQ. V gave up 0 bases and J gave up 2 bases, with 14 bases separating them. The CDR3 contains 16 residues. The CDR3 region is CASSLDSGSVNYGYTF. CDR3 sequence (DNA): TGCGCCAGCAGCTTGGATTCAGGTTCGGTGAACTATGGCTACACCTTC.

There are many counts of this clonotype. The V call is TRBV12-3 or TRBV12-4, the J call TRBJ2-6, with D unclear. The CDR3 length is 18 residues. V was pared by 2 bases and J by 2 bases, with 16 bases between. The CDR3 loop is CASSLPQRFPTGANVLTF. The DNA for the CDR3 is TGTGCCAGCAGTTTACCTCAACGATTCCCAACTGGGGCCAACGTCCTGACTTTC.

This clonotype has at least ten counts. V gene TRBV7-3 combines with J gene TRBJ2-1; no definite D call. V was cut by 7 bases and J by 0 bases, with 13 bases left in between. The germline CDR1 and CDR2 sequences are SGHTA and FQGTGA. The CDR3 loop spans 15 amino acids. For the CDR3, the DNA is TGTGCCAGCACCCCTACACCGAGCTCCTACAATGAGCAGTTCTTC. It codes for CASTPTPSSYNEQFF.

The J gene is TRBJ2-7, the V gene TRBV13, with 7 bases that match TRBD2. J lost 2 bases, V lost 10 bases, and 26 bases had no gene match. Looked up from germline, CDR1 is PRHDT and CDR2 is FYEKMQ (reference sequence). The length of the CDR3 is 19 residues. This CDR3 is CAICLGFSLISGITYEQYF. The CDR3 nucleotides read TGTGCCATCTGTTTAGGTTTTAGTTTAATCAGCGGGATCACCTACGAGCAGTACTTC.

This chain uses TRBV7-8 with TRBJ2-7; 9 bases line up with TRBD1. V was pared by 5 bases and J by 3 bases, with 8 bases of the junction left unmatched. The germline V gene has CDR1 SGHVS and CDR2 FQNEAQ. The CDR3 has 15 residues. The CDR3 sequence: CASSLDRGGGYEQYF. The CDR3 DNA follows: TGTGCCAGCAGCCTGGACAGGGGCGGTGGCTACGAGCAGTACTTC.

This clonotype has at least ten counts. The CDR3 coding sequence is TGTGCCAGCACCAAATTAGCTAATTCACCCCTCCACTTT. It translates to CASTKLANSPLHF. This chain uses TRBV12-3 or TRBV12-4 with TRBJ1-6; no clear D gene. This CDR3 is built from 13 residues. V shed 7 bases and J shed 6 bases, with 10 bases lying between them.

This clonotype was found many times. CDR3 sequence reads: CASSHLGQVSDTQYF. CDR3 DNA sequence: TGTGCCAGCAGCCACCTGGGACAGGTCTCAGATACGCAGTATTTT. The chain links TRBV7-3 to TRBJ2-3; 8 bases are a match to TRBD1. This CDR3 comprises 15 residues. The V gene end was trimmed by 5 bases and the J gene end by 4 bases; junction bases not matched to a gene: 8. Per germline, CDR1 SGHTA and CDR2 FQGTGA. Full variable domain (missing parts from reference TRBV7-3 and TRBJ2-3): GAGVSQTPSNKVTEKGKYVELRCDPISGHTALYWYRQSLGQGPEFLIYFQGTGAADDSGLPNDRFFAVRPEGSVSTLKIQRTERGDSAVYLCASSHLGQVSDTQYFGPGTRLTVL.